This T cell receptor (beta chain) was profiled in a study of T cell responses to AZD1222 COVID-19 vaccine. V shed 2 bases and J shed 3 bases, with 12 bases lying between them. Germline lookup yields CDR1 SGHRS and CDR2 YFSETQ. The CDR3 is 14 residues long. General study results and limits: Researchers report vaccine-associated CD4 TCRs spanning spike, with dominance at 160-218 and 743-854. Repertoires were obtained solely post-peak T cell response. Clonal diversity was possibly underestimated, and the donors were mostly white British, with more females. An increase in Spike-specific TCR breadth and depth was observed after two AZD1222 doses.

Turning to this clone: The antigen is undetermined.

TCRdb's copy holds only in-frame clones and misses some; the assay was immunoSEQ multiplex PCR. This sample carries 73,000 or so clones, 88% of them seen once, and the ten largest clones take 15% to 20%. The sequence was collected from an adult in good health. The material sequenced was peripheral blood, taken on day 0 of AZD1222 vaccination. J is TRBJ2-7 and V is TRBV5-1; D is perhaps TRBD1 (6 bases). The chain's CDR3 is CASSLTGKDYEQYF. CDR3 sequence (DNA): TGCGCCAGCAGCTTAACAGGGAAGGACTACGAGCAGTACTTC. Full variable domain (remainder filled in from reference TRBV5-1 and TRBJ2-7): KAGVTQTPRYLIKTRGQQVTLSCSPISGHRSVSWYQQTPGQGLQFLFEYFSETQRNKGNFPGRFSGRQFSNSRSEMNVSTLELGDSALYLCASSLTGKDYEQYFGPGTRLTVT.